A single sample gave rise to the 21 T cell receptor beta chains below, sequenced in a study of T cells expressing NK-cell markers. Following a re-call of the 5' RACE reads, TCRdb has one entry per CDR3 protein and lacks DNA. In total, the table holds some 390,000 distinct CDR3 sequences. Sequencing was performed on blood T cells: a sorted CD56 or NKG2C T cell subset, CD4+ or CD8+ T cells, or bulk PBMC T cells (not recorded which). The receptors originated from a woman in her fifties or sixties in good health.

V usage is TRBV6-6 and J usage is TRBJ2-7. The CDR3 is 12 amino acids. The germline CDR1 and CDR2 sequences are MNHNY and SVGAGI (reference sequence). The CDR3 loop reads CASSSTPPREDF.

The chain joins TRBV27 to TRBJ1-5; TCRdb proposes TRBD1, but this gene call is untestable without DNA. The CDR3 contains 15 residues. Per the germline V gene, CDR1 is MNHEY and CDR2 is SMNVEV (reference sequence). This CDR3 is CASSPLQDSNQPQHF.

The genes are TRBV21-1 and TRBJ1-4; TCRdb's assignment of TRBD1 cannot be checked, as there is no DNA. TRBV21-1 is classified as a pseudogene. This CDR3 is built from 18 residues. The CDR3 is CASSKARSRVWTNEKLFF.

The rearrangement uses TRBV27 and TRBJ1-1; TCRdb's D gene call, TRBD1, goes unchecked for lack of DNA. The CDR3 length is 17 residues. The germline V gene encodes CDR1 MNHEY and CDR2 SMNVEV (reference sequence). The CDR3 reads CASRPVGGEIRHTEAFF.

The rearrangement joins TRBV29-1 to TRBJ1-2; TCRdb names TRBD1, which stays unverified in the absence of DNA. Germline CDR1 SQVTM, CDR2 ANQGSEA. The CDR3 extends over 13 amino acids. The CDR3 loop reads CSVKGDREYGYTF.

The gene calls are TRBV28 and TRBJ2-5. The V gene's germline CDR1 is MDHEN and CDR2 SYDVKM. The CDR3 runs to 11 residues. The CDR3 region is CASRSQETQYF.

The chain couples TRBV6-5 to TRBJ1-1. Germline assignment: CDR1 MNHEY and CDR2 SVGAGI. The CDR3 runs 15 residues. CDR3: CASSYADPETTEAFF.

V gene TRBV11-2 combines with J gene TRBJ1-1. Germline CDR1 reads SGHAT; CDR2 reads FQNNGV. The CDR3 is 15 residues long. The CDR3 spells CASSLALKRNTEAFF.

The V call is TRBV5-1, the J call TRBJ2-7. The CDR3 is made up of 13 amino acids. Germline assignment: CDR1 SGHRS and CDR2 YFSETQ. CDR3 region: CARRFTQNYEQYF.

The chain joins TRBV6-1 to TRBJ2-3; TCRdb gives TRBD2 as the D gene, but with no DNA this cannot be confirmed. The CDR3 totals 16 residues. Germline values: CDR1 MNHNS, CDR2 SASEGT. CDR3 protein: CASSDLAGGVSDTQYF.

The gene calls are TRBV15 and TRBJ1-4. The CDR3 is 14 amino acids. Germline CDR1 LNHNV, CDR2 YYDKDF (reference sequence). The CDR3 loop is CATSRNTRMLKLFF.

The CDR3 region is CSARVGLREANRNEQFF. This chain uses TRBV20-1 with TRBJ2-1; the TCRdb call, TRBD2, lacks DNA for checking. The germline CDR1 and CDR2 sequences are DFQATT and SNEGSKA (reference sequence). The CDR3 is 17 amino acids.

V gene TRBV6-5 combines with J gene TRBJ2-3; TCRdb calls TRBD2, which cannot be checked without DNA. The CDR3 spans 17 residues. CDR1 MNHEY and CDR2 SVGAGI come from the germline V gene. The CDR3 reads CASSYGASGGHTDTQYF.

V usage is TRBV7-9 and J usage is TRBJ1-1. CDR1 SEHNR and CDR2 FQNEAQ come from the germline V gene (reference sequence). The CDR3 is 14 residues long. CDR3 amino acids: CASSLEMPNTEAFF.

V gene TRBV24-1 combines with J gene TRBJ2-3; the TCRdb call, TRBD2, lacks DNA for checking. The CDR3 is made up of 14 amino acids. The germline CDR1 and CDR2 sequences are KGHDR and SFDVKD. The CDR3 protein is CATSDPWTEDTQYF.

The CDR3: CAISESVPGETQYF. The chain carries TRBV10-3 and TRBJ2-5; the TRBD1 assignment by TCRdb is unverifiable without DNA. The germline V gene encodes CDR1 ENHRY and CDR2 SYGVKD. The CDR3 has 14 residues.

The V and J genes are TRBV9 and TRBJ1-1; TCRdb picks TRBD1, but there is no DNA to check that call. The germline V gene has CDR1 SGDLS and CDR2 YYNGEE. The CDR3 runs to 14 residues. The CDR3 loop is CASTPGAVNTEAFF.

The chain is built from TRBV11-2 and TRBJ1-2; TCRdb outputs TRBD1, but without DNA this stays unchecked. This CDR3 is built from 15 residues. Germline CDR1 SGHAT, CDR2 FQNNGV. CDR3: CASSLDPSGYYGYTF. The variable domain in full, with the rest retrieved from reference TRBV11-2 and TRBJ1-2, is EAGVAQSPRYKIIEKRQSVAFWCNPISGHATLYWYQQILGQGPKLLIQFQNNGVVDDSQLPKDRFSAERLKGVDSTLKIQPAKLEDSAVYLCASSLDPSGYYGYTFGSGTRLTVV.

V and J are TRBV11-3 and TRBJ2-1. The CDR3 is 15 amino acids. Per germline, CDR1 SGHNT and CDR2 YENEEA. CDR3 amino acids: CASSLVGFTDNEQFF.

The V call is TRBV3-1, the J call TRBJ2-1. The CDR3 has 19 amino acids. CDR1 and CDR2 (germline): LGHDT, YNNKEL (reference sequence). The CDR3 loop reads CASSQDISPAGGPYNEQFF.

The chain couples TRBV10-2 to TRBJ2-1; with no DNA, the TCRdb D assignment of TRBD2 cannot be verified. The germline V gene has CDR1 WSHSY and CDR2 SAAADI. This CDR3 comprises 17 residues. CDR3 sequence: CALRKADEIPSYNEQFF.